This entry lists 26 T cell receptor beta chains sequenced from one sample in a study of Graves' ophthalmopathy and Graves' hyperthyroidism. Amplified material comprised TCR beta CDR3 regions derived from RNA transcripts. HTBI-primed first-round RT-PCR preceded second-round multiplex PCR. Each CDR3 protein is one row after TCRdb ran MiXCR on the multiplex PCR reads. The sample has about 590,000 distinct CDR3 sequences; under 45% are singletons. The sequenced material came from peripheral blood or thyroid tissue (not recorded which). The receptors here all came from an adult man with Graves' hyperthyroidism.

The chain is built from TRBV20-1 and TRBJ1-1; 10 bases align to TRBD1. V lost 0 bases to trimming and J lost 14 bases; unmatched junction nucleotides: 18. CDR3 size: 16 residues. Germline assignment: CDR1 DFQATT and CDR2 SNEGSKA (reference sequence). DNA for the CDR3: TGCAGTGCTAGAGATCCCGGACAGGGGGACTACAATGAGCAGTTCTTT. It is translated as CSARDPGQGDYNEQFF.

This chain uses TRBV24-1 with TRBJ2-3, with TRBD2 matching 7 bases. V lost 4 bases, J lost 4 bases, and 4 bases stayed unmatched. The CDR3 covers 14 residues. Germline V gene lookup returns CDR1 KGHDR and CDR2 SFDVKD. CDR3 amino acids: CATSEGGGADTQYF. The DNA of the CDR3 is TGTGCCACCAGTGAGGGGGGGGGAGCAGATACGCAGTATTTT.

The table lists this clonotype with many counts. V and J are TRBV10-3 and TRBJ1-2, with D maybe TRBD1 (5 bases). V shed 6 bases and J shed 4 bases, with 12 bases lying between them. Germline V gives CDR1 ENHRY, CDR2 SYGVKD. The CDR3 contains 13 residues. CDR3 nucleotide sequence: TGTGCCATCAGGGAACAGGAGGGCTATGGCTACACCTTC. Protein sequence: CAIREQEGYGYTF.

V and J are TRBV20-1 and TRBJ1-2, with TRBD1 matching 9 bases. CDR3 length: 14 residues. Trimming took 3 bases from V and 6 from J; bases not matched to a gene: 8. CDR1 is DFQATT, CDR2 SNEGSKA, per germline (reference sequence). CDR3 bases: TGCAGTGCTAGCAATACCGGGACAGGGAATGGCTACACCTTC. It is translated as CSASNTGTGNGYTF.

This clonotype was counted at least ten times. This chain links TRBV29-1 with TRBJ2-2; TRBD1 aligns across 7 bases. The CDR3 covers 14 residues. The germline gives CDR1 SQVTM, CDR2 ANQGSEA. V lost 5 bases, J lost 5 bases, and 8 bases stayed unmatched. The CDR3 region is CSVRVGGGTGELFF. DNA for the CDR3: TGCAGCGTTCGAGTAGGGGGCGGAACCGGGGAGCTGTTTTTT.

This clonotype was observed many times. The CDR3 DNA reads as TGTGCCACCAGCAGACGTAGGGAAGAGACCCAGTACTTC. It translates to CATSRRREETQYF. The V call is TRBV15, the J call TRBJ2-5, with D unresolved. The CDR3 is made up of 13 amino acids. Germline V gene lookup returns CDR1 LNHNV and CDR2 YYDKDF (reference sequence). V lost 2 bases and J lost 3, with 7 bases in between.

This clonotype was observed many times. The gene calls are TRBV6-1 and TRBJ2-7; D call uncertain. CDR3 length: 13 amino acids. Germline V gene lookup returns CDR1 MNHNS and CDR2 SASEGT. V lost 7 bases and J lost 0, with 10 bases in between. The CDR3 DNA reads TGTGCCAGCATCAGGCCAGCCTCCTACGAGCAGTACTTC. It encodes CASIRPASYEQYF.

This clonotype was found a few times. The rearrangement links TRBV20-1 to TRBJ2-7; D is unclear. The V gene lost 3 bases and the J gene lost 1 base, with 13 bases spanning the gap. From germline, CDR1 is DFQATT and CDR2 SNEGSKA (reference sequence). The CDR3 is 14 residues long. The DNA of the CDR3 is TGCAGTGCTAGGGGATTCGTCAATTCCTACGAGCAGTACTTC. It is translated as CSARGFVNSYEQYF.

CDR3 in DNA: TGTGCCAGTACAGGTACGGGTAGCTACGAGCAGTACTTC. This codes for CASTGTGSYEQYF. The rearrangement links TRBV19 to TRBJ2-7; D unresolved. CDR3 size: 13 residues. Trimming took off 7 bases at V and 3 bases at J, with 13 bases between the two ends. Per germline, CDR1 LNHDA and CDR2 SQIVND (reference sequence).

This clonotype was observed many times. The chain carries TRBV29-1 and TRBJ2-5, with D maybe TRBD1 (5 bases). Germline V CDR1 and CDR2: SQVTM, ANQGSEA. The CDR3 runs to 15 residues. Trimming pared 2 bases from V and 0 bases from J, leaving 13 bases between. The DNA for the CDR3 is TGCAGCGTTGAACCCCTCCGACAGCACCAAGAGACCCAGTACTTC. Translation gives CSVEPLRQHQETQYF.

The genes are TRBV7-9 and TRBJ2-7, with 9 bases that match TRBD1. Germline V CDR1 and CDR2: SEHNR, FQNEAQ (reference sequence). J gave up 5 bases and V 3 bases, and 5 bases lay outside the gene matches. The CDR3 extends over 14 amino acids. CDR3 region: CASSFRDRDNEQYF. DNA for the CDR3: TGTGCCAGCAGCTTCCGGGACAGGGACAACGAGCAGTACTTC.

In its sample, this clonotype was seen many times. The rearrangement uses TRBV7-8 and TRBJ2-5; weak D call: TRBD1 (5 bases). Germline CDR1 and CDR2: SGHVS and FQNEAQ. V lost 7 bases to trimming and J lost 1 base, with 13 bases between them. CDR3 length: 14 residues. In DNA, the CDR3 is TGTGCCAGCACCACAACAGGTCGCCAAGAGACCCAGTACTTC. Residues: CASTTTGRQETQYF.

The chain carries TRBV2 and TRBJ1-5; 10 positions match TRBD1. V lost 4 bases to trimming and J lost 13 bases; unmatched junction nucleotides: 16. CDR3 length: 16 residues. CDR1 is SNHLY, CDR2 FYNNEI, per germline. The CDR3 DNA reads TGTGCCAGCAGTGGTTTTCGGGGACAGGGGCTTCGCAATCAGCATTTT. Amino acid sequence: CASSGFRGQGLRNQHF. Complete variable domain (other parts from reference TRBV2 and TRBJ1-5): EPEVTQTPSHQVTQMGQEVILRCVPISNHLYFYWYRQILGQKVEFLVSFYNNEISEKSEIFDDQFSVERPDGSNFTLKIRSTKLEDSAMYFCASSGFRGQGLRNQHFGDGTRLSIL.

This clonotype was counted at least ten times. J is TRBJ2-7 and V is TRBV29-1, with 7 bases fitting TRBD1. J was trimmed by 4 bases and V by 7 bases; bases with no gene match: 10. Germline CDR1 SQVTM, CDR2 ANQGSEA. The CDR3 contains 13 residues. As DNA, the CDR3 is TGCAGCGCACGGGACAGTGTATTTTACGAGCAGTACTTC. It yields the protein CSARDSVFYEQYF.

The J gene is TRBJ1-2, the V gene TRBV19; 9 bases map to TRBD1. With V trimmed by 3 bases and J by 4 bases, 9 bases remained unmatched. CDR3 size: 16 residues. Germline V gene sequence: CDR1 LNHDA, CDR2 SQIVND (reference sequence). The CDR3 DNA reads TGTGCCAGTAGTATGGGGCCGGGACAGGGATTCTATGGCTACACCTTC. Its translation is CASSMGPGQGFYGYTF.

DNA of the CDR3: TGTGCCAGCAGTGAATATGGGGGGGACAGGAACACCGGGGAGCTGTTTTTT. Protein sequence: CASSEYGGDRNTGELFF. This chain links TRBV25-1 with TRBJ2-2; D assignment may be TRBD1 or TRBD2 (7 bases each). Germline-derived CDR1 and CDR2 are MGHDK and SYGVNS. The CDR3 is made up of 17 amino acids. Deletions cut 0 bases from V and 1 base from J, with 12 bases between.

This clonotype was observed at least ten times. V gene TRBV4-1 combines with J gene TRBJ2-5, with D hard to call. Germline V gene lookup returns CDR1 MGHRA and CDR2 YSYEKL. V was trimmed by 1 base and J by 1 base, leaving 7 bases between them. The CDR3 has 14 amino acids. The CDR3: CASSQVVGQETQYF. The CDR3 DNA sequence: TGCGCCAGCAGCCAAGTTGTCGGCCAAGAGACCCAGTACTTC.

On this clonotype: One end of the junction does not line up with germline, which may come from a read error. The CDR3 reads CASSSSSSSNGYTF. The CDR3 DNA reads as TGTGCCAGTAGCTCAAGCTCGTCGTCCAATGGCTACACCTTC. The genes are TRBV7-2 and TRBJ1-2; D remains ambiguous. The CDR3 contains 14 residues. Germline CDR1 SGHTA, CDR2 FQGNSA.

This clonotype was picked up many times. The rearrangement links TRBV12-3 or TRBV12-4 to TRBJ2-7, with D possibly being TRBD1 or TRBD2 (6 bases each). The CDR3 loop spans 15 amino acids. V was clipped by 3 bases and J by 6 bases, with 18 bases between them. The CDR3 DNA sequence: TGTGCCAGCAGTTTCGGGGGTCAGGGGTTTCGCGAGCAGTACTTC. This translates into CASSFGGQGFREQYF.

This clonotype was counted ten times or more. The rearrangement joins TRBV5-4 to TRBJ2-7; the match to TRBD2 covers 9 bases. V gave up 1 base and J gave up 0 bases; unmatched junction bases: 8. Germline lookup yields CDR1 SGHNT and CDR2 YYREEE (reference sequence). This CDR3 is 17 amino acids long. CDR3 DNA sequence: TGTGCCAGCAGCTTGTCGGCGGGAGGGTCAAGCTCCTACGAGCAGTACTTC. Amino acid sequence: CASSLSAGGSSSYEQYF.

In this sample, this clonotype turned up a few times. V gene TRBV20-1 combines with J gene TRBJ1-5, with 9 bases that match TRBD1. Germline CDR1 reads DFQATT; CDR2 reads SNEGSKA (reference sequence). V was clipped by 3 bases and J by 2 bases; unmatched bases: 11. The CDR3 sequence is 17 residues long. CDR3 sequence reads: CSASTDRGPRGNQPQHF. CDR3 DNA: TGCAGTGCTAGTACGGACAGGGGACCCAGAGGCAATCAGCCCCAGCATTTT.

On this clonotype itself: This may stem from a read error, because a much larger clone lies one nucleotide away. The chain has TRBV12-3 or TRBV12-4 and TRBJ1-2, with 7 bases fitting TRBD1. The CDR3 contains 12 residues. The CDR3 DNA sequence: TGTGTCAGCAGGGGGGCTAACTGTGGCTACACCTTC. This translates into CVSRGANCGYTF.

This clonotype was seen a single time. It may be a read error: a sequence one base away is much more abundant. The chain joins TRBV10-3 to TRBJ2-5; TRBD2 might be the D (6 bases). The CDR3 has 15 residues. Germline V gene sequence: CDR1 ENHRY, CDR2 SYGVKD. Written as DNA, the CDR3 is TGTGCCAGCAGAGGGGCGGGGCTCCTACAAGAGGCCCAGTACTTC. Residues: CASRGAGLLQEAQYF.

This clonotype was seen at least ten times. The V gene is TRBV10-3, the J gene TRBJ1-2, with 8 bases fitting TRBD1. V shed 4 bases, J shed 7 bases, and the junction held 8 bases outside the gene matches. This CDR3 region has 14 residues. From germline, CDR1 is ENHRY and CDR2 SYGVKD. For the CDR3, the DNA is TGTGCCATCAGTGGGACAGGGACTATTGGTGGCTACACCTTC. It yields the protein CAISGTGTIGGYTF.

This rearrangement joins TRBV6-2 or TRBV6-3 to TRBJ1-2; 7 bases align to TRBD1. This CDR3 spans 12 amino acids. Per germline, CDR1 MNHEY and CDR2 SVGEGT. After removal of 5 bases from V and 7 bases from J, the junction contained 4 bases not matched to a gene. The CDR3 loop is CASSGTALGYTF. The CDR3 nucleotides read TGTGCCAGCAGTGGGACAGCCCTTGGCTACACCTTC.

In this sample, this clonotype turned up a few times. V is TRBV5-6 and J is TRBJ2-7; D may be TRBD1 or TRBD2 (5 bases each). The CDR3 has 13 residues. V was shortened by 4 bases and J by 2 bases, with 10 bases between the two germline ends. The V gene's germline CDR1 is SGHDT and CDR2 YYEEEE. This CDR3 is CASSRWGTYEQYF. CDR3 bases: TGTGCCAGCAGCCGGTGGGGGACCTACGAGCAGTACTTC.